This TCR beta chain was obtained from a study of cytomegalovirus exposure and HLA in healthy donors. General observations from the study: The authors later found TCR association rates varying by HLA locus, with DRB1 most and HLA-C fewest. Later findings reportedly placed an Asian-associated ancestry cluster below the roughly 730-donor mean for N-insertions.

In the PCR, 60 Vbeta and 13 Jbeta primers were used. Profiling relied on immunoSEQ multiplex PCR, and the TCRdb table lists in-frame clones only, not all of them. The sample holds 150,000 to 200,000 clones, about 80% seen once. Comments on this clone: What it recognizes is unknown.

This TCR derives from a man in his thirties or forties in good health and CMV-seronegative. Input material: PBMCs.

The CDR3 loop reads CASGVNEQFF. In nucleotides, the CDR3 is TGTGCCAGCGGAGTCAATGAGCAGTTCTTC. The chain links TRBV27 to TRBJ2-1; D not resolved. The CDR3 has 10 amino acids. Deletions cut 8 bases from V and 6 bases from J, with 5 bases between. Germline loops: CDR1 MNHEY, CDR2 SMNVEV (reference sequence).